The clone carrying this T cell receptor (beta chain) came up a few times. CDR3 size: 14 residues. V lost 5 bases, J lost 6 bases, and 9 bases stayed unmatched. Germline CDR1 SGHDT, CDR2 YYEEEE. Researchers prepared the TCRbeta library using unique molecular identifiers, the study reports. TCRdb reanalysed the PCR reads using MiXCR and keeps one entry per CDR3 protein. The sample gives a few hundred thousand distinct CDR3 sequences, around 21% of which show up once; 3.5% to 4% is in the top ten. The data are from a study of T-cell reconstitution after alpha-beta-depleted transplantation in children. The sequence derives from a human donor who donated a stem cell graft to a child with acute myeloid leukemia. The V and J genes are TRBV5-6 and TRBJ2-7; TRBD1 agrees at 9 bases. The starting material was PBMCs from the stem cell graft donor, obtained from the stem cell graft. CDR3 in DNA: TGTGCCAGCAGATCCGGGACAGGGTCGATCGAGCAGTACTTC. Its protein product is CASRSGTGSIEQYF.